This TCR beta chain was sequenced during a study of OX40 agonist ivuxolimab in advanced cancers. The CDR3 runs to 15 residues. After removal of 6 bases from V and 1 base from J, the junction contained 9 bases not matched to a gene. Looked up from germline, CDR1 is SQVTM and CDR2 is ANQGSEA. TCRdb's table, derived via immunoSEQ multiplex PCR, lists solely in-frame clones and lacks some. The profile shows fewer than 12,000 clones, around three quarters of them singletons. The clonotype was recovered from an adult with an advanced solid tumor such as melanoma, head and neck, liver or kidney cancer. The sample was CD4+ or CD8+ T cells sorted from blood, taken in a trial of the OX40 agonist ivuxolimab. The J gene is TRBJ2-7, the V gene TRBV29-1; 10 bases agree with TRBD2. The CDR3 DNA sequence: TGCAGCGTCGCACAAGCACTAGCGGGATCCTACGAGCAGTACTTC. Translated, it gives CSVAQALAGSYEQYF.